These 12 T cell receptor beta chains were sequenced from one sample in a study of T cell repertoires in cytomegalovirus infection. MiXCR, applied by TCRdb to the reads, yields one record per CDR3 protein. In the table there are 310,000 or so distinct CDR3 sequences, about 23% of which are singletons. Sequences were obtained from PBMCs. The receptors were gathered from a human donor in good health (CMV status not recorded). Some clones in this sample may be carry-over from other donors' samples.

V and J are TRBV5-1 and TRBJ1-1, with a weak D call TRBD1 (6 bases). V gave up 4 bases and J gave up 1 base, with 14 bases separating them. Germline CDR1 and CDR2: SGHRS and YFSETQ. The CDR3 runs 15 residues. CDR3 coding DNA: TGCGCCAGCAGCCAGGGGTCCAATCCGAACACTGAAGCTTTCTTT. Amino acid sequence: CASSQGSNPNTEAFF.

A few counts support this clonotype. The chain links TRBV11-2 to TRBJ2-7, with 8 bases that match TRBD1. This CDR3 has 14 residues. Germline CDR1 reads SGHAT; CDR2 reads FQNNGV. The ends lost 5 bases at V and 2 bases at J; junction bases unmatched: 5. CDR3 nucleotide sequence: TGTGCCAGCAGCCCGGGACAGGCAACCTACGAGCAGTACTTC. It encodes CASSPGQATYEQYF.

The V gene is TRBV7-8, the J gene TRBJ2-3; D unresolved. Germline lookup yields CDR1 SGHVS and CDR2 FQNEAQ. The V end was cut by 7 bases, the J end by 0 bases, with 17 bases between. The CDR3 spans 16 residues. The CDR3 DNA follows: TGTGCCAGCACAGCCTTAGTAGGCGTAAGCACAGATACGCAGTATTTT. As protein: CASTALVGVSTDTQYF.

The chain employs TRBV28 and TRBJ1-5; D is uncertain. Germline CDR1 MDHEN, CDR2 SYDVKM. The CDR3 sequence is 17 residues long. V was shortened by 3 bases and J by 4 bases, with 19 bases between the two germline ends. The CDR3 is CASSFVRFRKGNQPQHF. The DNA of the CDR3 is TGTGCCAGCAGTTTCGTAAGATTTAGAAAAGGGAATCAGCCCCAGCATTTT.

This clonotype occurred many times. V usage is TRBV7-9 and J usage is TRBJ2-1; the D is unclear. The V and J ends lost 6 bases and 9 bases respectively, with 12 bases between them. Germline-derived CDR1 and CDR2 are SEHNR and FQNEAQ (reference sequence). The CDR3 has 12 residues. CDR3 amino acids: CASSRLGAEQFF. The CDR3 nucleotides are TGTGCCAGCAGTCGACTGGGCGCTGAGCAGTTCTTC.

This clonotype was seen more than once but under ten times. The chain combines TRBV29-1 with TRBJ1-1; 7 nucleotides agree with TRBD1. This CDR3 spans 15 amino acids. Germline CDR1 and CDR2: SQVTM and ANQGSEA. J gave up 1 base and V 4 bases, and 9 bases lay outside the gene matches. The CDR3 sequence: CSVAGGARSNTEAFF. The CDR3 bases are TGCAGCGTTGCAGGGGGTGCTAGATCGAACACTGAAGCTTTCTTT. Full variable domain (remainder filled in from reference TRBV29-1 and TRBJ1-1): SAVISQKPSRDICQRGTSLTIQCQVDSQVTMMFWYRQQPGQSLTLIATANQGSEATYESGFVIDKFPISRPNLTFSTLTVSNMSPEDSSIYLCSVAGGARSNTEAFFGQGTRLTVV.

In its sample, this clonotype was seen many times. The chain's CDR3 is CASSVGGSGVTYEQYF. The DNA of the CDR3 is TGTGCCAGCAGCGTAGGTGGAAGCGGGGTCACCTACGAGCAGTACTTC. J is TRBJ2-7 and V is TRBV11-1; 7 bases match TRBD2. The V gene's germline CDR1 is SGHAT and CDR2 FQDESV (reference sequence). The CDR3 runs to 16 residues. The junction had 12 bases not matched to a gene; V was cut back by 5 bases and J by 2 bases.

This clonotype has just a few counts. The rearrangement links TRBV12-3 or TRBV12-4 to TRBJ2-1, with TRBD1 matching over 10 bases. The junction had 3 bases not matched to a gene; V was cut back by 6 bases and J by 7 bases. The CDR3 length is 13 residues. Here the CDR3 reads CASSWTGGNEQFF. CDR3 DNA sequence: TGTGCCAGCAGCTGGACAGGGGGTAATGAGCAGTTCTTC.

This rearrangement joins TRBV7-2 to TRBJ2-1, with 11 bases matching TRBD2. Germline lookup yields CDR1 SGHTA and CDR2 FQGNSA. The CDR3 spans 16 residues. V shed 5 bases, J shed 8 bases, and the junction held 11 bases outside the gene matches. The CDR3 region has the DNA TGTGCCAGCAGCCCCCGGTTAGCGGGGGGGCCTCATGAGCAGTTCTTC. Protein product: CASSPRLAGGPHEQFF.

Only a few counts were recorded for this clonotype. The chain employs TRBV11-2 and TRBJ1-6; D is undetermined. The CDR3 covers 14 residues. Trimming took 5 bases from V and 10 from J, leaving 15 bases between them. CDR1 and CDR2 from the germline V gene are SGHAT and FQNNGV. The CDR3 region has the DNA TGTGCCAGCAGCCCCCGACCCATAGAATCACCCCTCCACTTT. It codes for CASSPRPIESPLHF. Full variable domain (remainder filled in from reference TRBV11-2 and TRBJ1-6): EAGVAQSPRYKIIEKRQSVAFWCNPISGHATLYWYQQILGQGPKLLIQFQNNGVVDDSQLPKDRFSAERLKGVDSTLKIQPAKLEDSAVYLCASSPRPIESPLHFGNGTRLTVT.

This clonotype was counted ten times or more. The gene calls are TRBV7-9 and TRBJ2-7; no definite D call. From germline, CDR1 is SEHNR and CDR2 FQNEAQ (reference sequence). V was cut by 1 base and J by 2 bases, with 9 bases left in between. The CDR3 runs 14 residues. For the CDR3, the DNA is TGTGCCAGCAGCTTAGATCCAGGCGCCTACGAGCAGTACTTC. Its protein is CASSLDPGAYEQYF.

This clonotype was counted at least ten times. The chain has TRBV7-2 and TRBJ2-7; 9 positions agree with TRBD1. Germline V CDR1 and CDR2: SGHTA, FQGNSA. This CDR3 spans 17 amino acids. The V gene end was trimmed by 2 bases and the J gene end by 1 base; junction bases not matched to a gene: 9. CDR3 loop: CASSLFPGTGTSYEQYF. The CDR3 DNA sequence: TGTGCCAGCAGCTTATTTCCCGGGACAGGGACTTCCTACGAGCAGTACTTC.